These T cell receptor beta chains were read from a single sample in a study of radiotherapy plus CTLA-4 blockade in lung cancer. Data came from immunoSEQ multiplex PCR; TCRdb stores just in-frame clones and leaves some out. The profile shows some 80,000 clones, 78% of them singletons. The sample was peripheral blood, taken from a patient treated with radiotherapy plus ipilimumab. Receptor source: a human donor with non-small cell lung cancer whose response to radiotherapy plus ipilimumab could not be evaluated. Some clones in this sample may be carry-over from other donors' samples. The CDR3 runs from the conserved cysteine through the conserved F or W. A D gene is named only where the DNA matches it firmly. Not all rows give a size; the values are once, few, many and, for expanded clones, a class.

j_call	v_call	clone_size	d_call	cdr3_aa	cdr3_nt
TRBJ2-1	TRBV15	NA	TRBD1	CATSRETGTGYDEQFF	TGTGCCACCAGCAGAGAGACCGGGACAGGGTACGATGAGCAGTTCTTC
TRBJ1-2	TRBV6-1	NA	TRBD1	CASSHRGRYGYTF	TGTGCCAGCAGCCACAGGGGGCGGTATGGCTACACCTTC
TRBJ1-6	TRBV19	NA	TRBD1	CASSAPQGAYSPLHF	TGTGCCAGTAGTGCCCCCCAGGGGGCGTATTCACCCCTCCACTTT
TRBJ2-7	TRBV7-8	NA	TRBD1	CASTLSQGGYEQYF	TGTGCCAGCACCCTTTCACAGGGGGGCTACGAGCAGTACTTC
TRBJ1-6	TRBV2	few	NA	CASSTSTGIFSPLHF	NA
TRBJ1-1	TRBV5-1	NA	NA	CASSLVQGVNTEAFF	TGCGCCAGCAGCTTGGTTCAGGGCGTAAACACTGAAGCTTTCTTT
TRBJ1-3	TRBV5-1	few	NA	CASSLGTSGASGNTIYF	TGCGCCAGCAGCTTGGGGACTTCGGGAGCCTCTGGAAACACCATATATTTT
TRBJ1-2	TRBV28	NA	NA	CASSLTGHYGYTF	TGTGCCAGCAGTTTGACAGGACACTATGGCTACACCTTC
TRBJ1-2	TRBV2	NA	NA	CASRTHRLVPSNYGYTF	TGTGCCAGCAGGACACATCGCCTCGTTCCCTCTAACTATGGCTACACCTTC
TRBJ1-3	TRBV7-2	NA	TRBD1	CASSLSPATGGLGTIYF	TGTGCCAGCAGCTTATCGCCGGCGACAGGGGGCCTGGGCACCATATATTTT
TRBJ2-1	TRBV6-5	NA	TRBD1	CASTYRTGGINEQFF	TGTGCCAGCACCTACAGGACAGGGGGCATCAATGAGCAGTTCTTC
TRBJ2-2	TRBV6-5	NA	NA	CASSSPSRGNTGELFF	TGTGCCAGCAGTTCCCCTTCGCGGGGGAACACCGGGGAGCTGTTTTTT
TRBJ2-5	TRBV5-8	NA	TRBD1	CASSLISDGDSYQETQYF	TGTGCCAGCAGCTTGATATCTGACGGGGACAGCTACCAAGAGACCCAGTACTTC
TRBJ1-1	TRBV7-2	NA	NA	CASSLKGQGVMNTEAFF	TGTGCCAGCAGCTTAAAGGGGCAGGGCGTTATGAACACTGAAGCTTTCTTT
TRBJ1-1	TRBV6-5	NA	NA	CASSWGGGETEAFF	TGTGCCAGCAGTTGGGGAGGCGGAGAAACTGAAGCTTTCTTT
TRBJ1-1	TRBV5-1	NA	NA	CASSPRDLWNTEAFF	TGCGCCAGCAGCCCCCGGGATCTATGGAACACTGAAGCTTTCTTT
TRBJ2-3	TRBV29-1	NA	NA	CSVVLRATGTQYF	TGCAGCGTTGTCCTAAGGGCCACAGGTACGCAGTATTTT
TRBJ2-7	TRBV7-8	NA	TRBD1	CASSLDPTGSSYEQYF	TGTGCCAGCAGCTTAGACCCGACAGGGAGCTCCTACGAGCAGTACTTC
TRBJ1-4	TRBV28	NA	NA	CASSPGQRNEKLFF	TGTGCCAGCAGTCCCGGACAGCGTAATGAAAAACTGTTTTTT
TRBJ2-7	TRBV5-4	NA	TRBD2	CASSTGTSDHYEQYF	TGTGCCAGCAGCACCGGGACTAGCGATCACTACGAGCAGTACTTC
TRBJ2-2	TRBV28	many	NA	CASSLSANTGELFF	TGTGCCAGCAGTTTATCAGCGAACACCGGGGAGCTGTTTTTT
TRBJ1-1	TRBV6-5	NA	TRBD1	CASREGGHRAFF	TGTGCCAGCAGAGAAGGGGGCCATAGGGCTTTCTTT
TRBJ2-7	TRBV5-1	once	NA	CASSLGGGLSYEQYF	TGCGCCAGCAGCTTGGGCGGGGGCCTCTCCTACGAGCAGTACTTC
TRBJ2-7	TRBV7-2	NA	TRBD2	CASSASGTISYEQYF	TGTGCCAGCAGCGCCTCCGGGACTATATCCTACGAGCAGTACTTC
TRBJ1-6	TRBV4-3	NA	TRBD1	CASSPRTGRNSPLHF	TGCGCCAGCAGCCCTAGGACAGGGAGGAATTCACCCCTCCACTTT
TRBJ1-1	TRBV6-1	NA	NA	CASSWGGRVNTEAFF	TGTGCCAGCAGTTGGGGGGGCAGAGTGAACACTGAAGCTTTCTTT
TRBJ2-1	TRBV4-3	few	NA	CASSQEYRSNEQFF	TGCGCCAGCAGCCAAGAATATAGATCCAATGAGCAGTTCTTC
TRBJ2-5	TRBV25-1	NA	NA	CASSEFGGQETQYF	TGTGCCAGCAGTGAATTTGGCGGTCAAGAGACCCAGTACTTC
TRBJ2-3	TRBV5-1	NA	NA	CASSLSRGSTDTQYF	TGCGCCAGCAGCTTGTCCAGGGGCAGCACAGATACGCAGTATTTT
TRBJ2-1	TRBV11-1	NA	TRBD1	CASSPGQGSIYEQFF	TGTGCCAGCAGCCCGGGACAGGGGTCGATCTATGAGCAGTTCTTC
TRBJ1-1	TRBV7-9	medium-sized	NA	CASSLWENGEAFF	TGTGCCAGCAGCTTATGGGAGAACGGTGAAGCTTTCTTT
TRBJ2-7	TRBV7-2	NA	TRBD2	CASSFGGGVYEQYF	TGTGCCAGCAGCTTTGGCGGGGGGGTATACGAGCAGTACTTC
TRBJ1-2	TRBV7-2	few	NA	CASSLAPSVYTF	TGTGCCAGCAGCTTAGCTCCTTCGGTCTACACCTTC
TRBJ1-1	TRBV10-3	few	TRBD1	CATAFDRGNTEAFF	TGTGCCACCGCATTTGACAGGGGGAACACTGAAGCTTTCTTT
TRBJ2-3	TRBV2	NA	NA	CASSEPARNARSTDTQYF	TGTGCCAGCAGTGAACCAGCGCGAAATGCCCGTAGCACAGATACGCAGTATTTT
TRBJ2-2	TRBV5-1	NA	NA	CASSDQGPYTGELFF	TGCGCCAGCAGCGATCAGGGGCCCTACACCGGGGAGCTGTTTTTT
TRBJ2-7	TRBV6-1	NA	NA	CASITSQGSYEQYF	TGTGCCAGCATCACTTCCCAGGGTAGCTACGAGCAGTACTTC
TRBJ2-5	TRBV4-1	once	NA	CASSPYLEGNLGETQYF	TGCGCCAGCAGCCCCTATCTCGAGGGCAATTTGGGGGAGACCCAGTACTTC